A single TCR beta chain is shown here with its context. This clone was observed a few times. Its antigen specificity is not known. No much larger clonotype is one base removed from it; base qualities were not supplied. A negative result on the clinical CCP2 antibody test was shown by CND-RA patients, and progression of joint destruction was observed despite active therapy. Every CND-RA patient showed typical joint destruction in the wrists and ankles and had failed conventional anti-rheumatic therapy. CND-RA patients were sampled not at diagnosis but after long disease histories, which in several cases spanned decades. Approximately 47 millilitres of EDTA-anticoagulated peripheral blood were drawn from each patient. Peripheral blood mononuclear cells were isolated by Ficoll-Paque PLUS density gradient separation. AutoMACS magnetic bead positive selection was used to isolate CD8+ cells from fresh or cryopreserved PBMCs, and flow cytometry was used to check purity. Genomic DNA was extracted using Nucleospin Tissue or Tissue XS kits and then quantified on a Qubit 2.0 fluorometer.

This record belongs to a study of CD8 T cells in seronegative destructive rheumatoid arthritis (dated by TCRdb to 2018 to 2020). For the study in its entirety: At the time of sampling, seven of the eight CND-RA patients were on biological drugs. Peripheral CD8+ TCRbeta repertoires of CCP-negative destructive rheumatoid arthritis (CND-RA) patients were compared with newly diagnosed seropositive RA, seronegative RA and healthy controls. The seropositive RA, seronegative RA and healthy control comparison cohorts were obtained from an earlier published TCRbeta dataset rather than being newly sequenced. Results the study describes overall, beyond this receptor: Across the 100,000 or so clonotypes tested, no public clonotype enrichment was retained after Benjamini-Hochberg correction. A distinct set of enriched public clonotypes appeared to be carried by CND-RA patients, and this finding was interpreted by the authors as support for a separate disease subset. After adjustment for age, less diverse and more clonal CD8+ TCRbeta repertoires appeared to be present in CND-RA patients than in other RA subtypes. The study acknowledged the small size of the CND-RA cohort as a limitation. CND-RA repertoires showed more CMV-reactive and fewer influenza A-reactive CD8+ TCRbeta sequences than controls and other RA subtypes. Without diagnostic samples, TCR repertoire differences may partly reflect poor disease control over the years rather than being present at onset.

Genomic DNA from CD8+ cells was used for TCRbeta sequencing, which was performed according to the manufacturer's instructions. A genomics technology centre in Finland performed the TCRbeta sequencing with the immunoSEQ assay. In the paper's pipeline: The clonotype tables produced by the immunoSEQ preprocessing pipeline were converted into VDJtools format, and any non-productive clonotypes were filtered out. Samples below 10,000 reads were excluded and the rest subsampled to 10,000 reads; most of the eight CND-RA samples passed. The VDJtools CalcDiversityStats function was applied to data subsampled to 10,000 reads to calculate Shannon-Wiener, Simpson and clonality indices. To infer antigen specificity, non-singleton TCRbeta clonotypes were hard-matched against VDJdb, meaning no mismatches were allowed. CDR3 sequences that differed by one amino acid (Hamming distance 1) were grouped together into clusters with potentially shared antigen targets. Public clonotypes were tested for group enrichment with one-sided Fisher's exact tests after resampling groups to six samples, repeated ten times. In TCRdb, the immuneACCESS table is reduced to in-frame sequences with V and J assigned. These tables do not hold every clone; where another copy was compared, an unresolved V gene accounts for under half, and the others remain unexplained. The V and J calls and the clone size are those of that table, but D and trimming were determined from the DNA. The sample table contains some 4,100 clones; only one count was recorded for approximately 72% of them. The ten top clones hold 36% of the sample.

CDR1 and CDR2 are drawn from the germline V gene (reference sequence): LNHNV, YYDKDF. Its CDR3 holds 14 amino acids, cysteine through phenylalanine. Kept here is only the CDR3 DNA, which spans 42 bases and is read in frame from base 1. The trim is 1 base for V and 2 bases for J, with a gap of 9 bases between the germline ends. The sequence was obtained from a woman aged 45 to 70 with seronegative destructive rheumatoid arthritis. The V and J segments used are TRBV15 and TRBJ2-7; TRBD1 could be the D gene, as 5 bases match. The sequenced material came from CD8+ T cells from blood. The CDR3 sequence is CATSRALGPYEQYF. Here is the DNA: TGTGCCACCAGCAGAGCTTTGGGGCCCTACGAGCAGTACTTC.